Given below is one TCR beta chain in context. Before being chosen for sequencing, patients had shown CD8+CD57+ cell expansion by flow cytometry. The enrolled patients all had severe acquired aplastic anemia. This entry belongs to a study of CD8+CD57+ T cells in acquired aplastic anemia. The overall study: DNA recovered from sorted CD4+ and CD8+ cells had a mean of approximately 3 ug.

The CDR3 covers 16 residues. J was trimmed by 2 bases and V by 0 bases; bases with no gene match: 7. CDR1 is DFQATT and CDR2 is SNEGSKA in the germline V gene (reference sequence). For CDR3 and TCR beta VDJ profiling, genomic DNA was the template used. TCRdb reprocessed the reads with MiXCR, giving one entry per CDR3 protein. The sample holds some 98,000 distinct CDR3 sequences, roughly two thirds seen once. Material: sorted CD4+, CD8+, or CD8+CD57+ T cells (not recorded which) from PBMCs. The chain recombines TRBV20-1 with TRBJ2-3; 8 bases map to TRBD2. This receptor was taken from a human donor with aplastic anemia. The CDR3: CSARDRIAGLTDTQYF. The CDR3 DNA reads as TGCAGTGCTAGAGATCGGATAGCGGGGCTCACAGATACGCAGTATTTT.